A selection of T cell receptor beta chains follows, all from one sample in a study of T cell changes during pregnancy in multiple sclerosis. Assay: immunoSEQ multiplex PCR; the TCRdb copy retains only in-frame clones and omits some. This sample carries approximately 94,000 clones, 80% to 95% of them seen once, and the ten largest clones take less than 2%. The sample here was peripheral blood, taken after pregnancy. Receptors originate from a female donor with multiple sclerosis, enrolled in a pregnancy study. Each CDR3 is given with its conserved first and last residue. A D gene is named only where the DNA matches it firmly. Some rows have no size entry. The others give once, few or many, or a class for an expanded clone.

>-|TRBV18|TRBD1|TRBJ2-1
CASSPRRDSGNNEQFF
TGTGCCAGCTCACCTCGCCGGGACAGTGGAAACAATGAGCAGTTCTTC
>-|TRBV4-3|-|TRBJ1-1
CASSQPDRNTEAFF
TGCGCCAGCAGCCAACCCGACAGGAACACTGAAGCTTTCTTT
>-|TRBV9|-|TRBJ1-1
CASSGQEVAAFF
TGTGCCAGCAGCGGACAGGAAGTCGCAGCTTTCTTT
>-|TRBV19|TRBD1|TRBJ2-5
CASSIDRGAQETQYF
TGTGCCAGTAGTATCGACAGGGGGGCCCAAGAGACCCAGTACTTC
>-|TRBV18|TRBD1|TRBJ1-1
CASSPPRGQGLNTEAFF
TGTGCCAGCTCACCACCGCGCGGACAGGGCTTGAACACTGAAGCTTTCTTT
>-|TRBV27|TRBD2|TRBJ2-1
CASSLGGRAYNEQFF
TGTGCCAGCAGTTTGGGAGGGAGGGCCTACAATGAGCAGTTCTTC
>-|TRBV6-1|TRBD2|TRBJ2-7
CASTHVAGGEQYF
TGTGCCAGCACGCATGTAGCGGGAGGCGAGCAGTACTTC
>-|TRBV6-8|-|TRBJ1-5
CASSYVRGINQPQHF
TGTGCCAGCAGTTACGTGCGGGGGATCAATCAGCCCCAGCATTTT
>few|TRBV30|-|TRBJ2-7
CASEGGGSSYEQYF
TGTGCCTCCGAGGGGGGCGGGAGCTCCTACGAGCAGTACTTC
>-|TRBV30|TRBD2|TRBJ2-7
CAWSRGGAYEQYF
TGTGCCTGGAGTCGGGGGGGGGCATACGAGCAGTACTTC
>-|TRBV5-1|TRBD1|TRBJ1-6
CASSYLSMTGEGDSPLHF
TGCGCCAGCAGCTACCTCTCCATGACAGGGGAAGGGGATTCACCCCTCCACTTT
>-|TRBV19|TRBD1|TRBJ2-2
CASSISRTWDRGTGELFF
TGTGCCAGTAGTATTTCCCGAACGTGGGACAGGGGCACCGGGGAGCTGTTTTTT
>-|TRBV15|TRBD1|TRBJ1-5
CATRNDRGKNQPQHF
TGTGCCACCAGAAACGACAGGGGCAAGAATCAGCCCCAGCATTTT
>-|TRBV14|-|TRBJ1-1
CASSQDNRQYTEAFF
TGTGCCAGCAGCCAAGATAATAGACAGTACACTGAAGCTTTCTTT
>-|TRBV10-3|TRBD2|TRBJ2-3
CAIRPGTSGRTDTQYF
TGTGCCATCAGACCCGGGACTAGCGGACGCACAGATACGCAGTATTTT
>-|TRBV9|-|TRBJ2-2
CASSVAAGSTTGELFF
TGTGCCAGCAGCGTAGCGGCAGGGTCGACCACCGGGGAGCTGTTTTTT
>few|TRBV30|-|TRBJ1-3
CAWRDSSGNTIYF
TGTGCCTGGAGGGACAGCTCTGGAAACACCATATATTTT
>-|TRBV30|TRBD1|TRBJ1-2
CAWNPGTGNGYGYTF
TGTGCCTGGAACCCCGGGACAGGGAATGGCTATGGCTACACCTTC
>-|TRBV18|-|TRBJ1-5
CASSLGRLVQPQHF
TGTGCCAGCTCACTAGGCAGGTTGGTTCAGCCCCAGCATTTT
>-|TRBV5-4|-|TRBJ2-5
CASSFRETQYF
TGTGCCAGCAGCTTTCGGGAGACCCAGTACTTC
>once|TRBV15|-|TRBJ2-4
CATSSQGSAKNIQYF
TGTGCCACCAGCAGCCAGGGCTCGGCCAAAAACATTCAGTACTTC
>-|TRBV28|-|TRBJ2-7
CASSTSGTGLREQYF
-
>-|TRBV7-3|-|TRBJ1-2
CASSLPGNYGYTF
TGTGCCAGCAGCTTACCAGGGAACTATGGCTACACCTTC
>-|TRBV28|TRBD1|TRBJ2-7
CASSYTGTGYEQYF
TGTGCCAGCAGCTACACCGGGACAGGCTACGAGCAGTACTTC
>-|TRBV9|-|TRBJ2-6
CASSVAAGSGAGANVLTF
TGTGCCAGCAGCGTAGCAGCGGGGTCAGGGGCTGGGGCCAACGTCCTGACTTTC
>-|TRBV5-6|TRBD1|TRBJ1-4
CASSLRGGAEEKLFF
TGTGCCAGCAGCTTGAGAGGGGGCGCAGAGGAAAAACTGTTTTTT
>once|TRBV6-1|-|TRBJ2-3
CASMRDSTDTQYF
TGTGCCAGCATGCGGGACAGCACAGATACGCAGTATTTT
>once|TRBV28|-|TRBJ1-1
CASILSGYETEAFF
TGTGCCAGCATTCTATCAGGGTACGAAACTGAAGCTTTCTTT